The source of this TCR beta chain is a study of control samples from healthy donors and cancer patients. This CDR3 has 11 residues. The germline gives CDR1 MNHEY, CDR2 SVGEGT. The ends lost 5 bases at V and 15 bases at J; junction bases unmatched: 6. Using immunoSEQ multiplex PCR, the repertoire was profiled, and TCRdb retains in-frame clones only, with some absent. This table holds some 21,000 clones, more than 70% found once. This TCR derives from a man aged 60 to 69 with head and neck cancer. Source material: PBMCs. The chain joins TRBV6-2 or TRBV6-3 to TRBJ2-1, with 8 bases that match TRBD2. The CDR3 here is CASSPGTRGFF. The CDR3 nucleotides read TGTGCCAGCAGTCCCGGGACTAGAGGGTTCTTC.